Sequencing of this T cell receptor (beta chain) was carried out in a study of blood T cell repertoires in COVID-19. This clone has a handful of counts. CDR3 length: 14 residues. The germline V gene encodes CDR1 MNHEY and CDR2 SMNVEV (reference sequence). The junction had 4 bases not matched to a gene; V was cut back by 2 bases and J by 6 bases. Repertoires were generated with immunoSEQ multiplex PCR, while TCRdb's copy carries only in-frame clones and drops some. Of around 170,000 clones in the sample, about 90% were seen once. The specimen sequenced was PBMCs or T cells enriched from blood (not recorded which). The sequence was collected from a woman aged 50 to 60 who had recovered from COVID-19. This chain uses TRBV27 with TRBJ2-1; TRBD2 matches 7 bases. The CDR3 sequence: CASSLRAGPNEQFF. The DNA of the CDR3 is TGTGCCAGCAGTTTAAGAGCGGGGCCCAATGAGCAGTTCTTC.